This T cell receptor (beta chain) was observed in a study of cytomegalovirus exposure and HLA in healthy donors. Study overall: Out of 398 genotyped donors, less than 90% belonged to the Caucasian-associated ancestry cluster. Study-level results: As was reported, the HLA-A and HLA-B alleles of most subjects were accurately predicted from TCR beta sequences. Later on, an analysis showed TCR association rates differing by HLA locus, with DRB1 the most and HLA-C the fewest.

Primers: 60 Vbeta forward and 13 Jbeta reverse. TCRdb keeps only in-frame clones here, not all; method: immunoSEQ multiplex PCR. This table holds about 160,000 clones, 80% to 90% found once. Germline V gene sequence: CDR1 KGHSH, CDR2 LQKENI. The V end lost 0 bases, the J end lost 6 bases, and 11 bases lay between the germline ends. CDR3 length: 14 residues. Turning to this clone: Its cognate antigen is unknown.

The sample consisted of PBMCs. This clonotype was sampled from a woman between 45 and 60 years old in good health and CMV-seronegative. This chain joins TRBV18 and TRBJ1-2; tentative D call: TRBD1 (6 bases). The CDR3 here is CASSPPYREHGYTF. The CDR3 bases are TGTGCCAGCTCACCACCGTACAGGGAACATGGCTACACCTTC.